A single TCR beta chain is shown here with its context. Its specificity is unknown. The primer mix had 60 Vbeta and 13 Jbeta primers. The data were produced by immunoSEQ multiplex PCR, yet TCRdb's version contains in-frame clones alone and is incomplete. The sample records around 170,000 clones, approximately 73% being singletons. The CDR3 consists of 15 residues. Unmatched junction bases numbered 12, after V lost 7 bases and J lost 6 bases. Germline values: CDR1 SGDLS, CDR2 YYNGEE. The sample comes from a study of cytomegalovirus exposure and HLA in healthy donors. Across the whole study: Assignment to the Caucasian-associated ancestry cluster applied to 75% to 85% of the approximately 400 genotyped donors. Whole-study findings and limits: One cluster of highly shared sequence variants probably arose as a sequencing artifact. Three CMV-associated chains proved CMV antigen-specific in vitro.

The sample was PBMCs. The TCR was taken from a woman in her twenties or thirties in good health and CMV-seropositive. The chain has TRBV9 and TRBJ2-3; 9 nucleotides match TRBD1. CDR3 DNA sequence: TGTGCCAGCTCACTATCGGGACAGGGTGACGATACGCAGTATTTT. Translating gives CASSLSGQGDDTQYF. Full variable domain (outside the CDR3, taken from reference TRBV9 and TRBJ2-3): DSGVTQTPKHLITATGQRVTLRCSPRSGDLSVYWYQQSLDQGLQFLIQYYNGEERAKGNILERFSAQQFPDLHSELNLSSLELGDSALYFCASSLSGQGDDTQYFGPGTRLTVL.